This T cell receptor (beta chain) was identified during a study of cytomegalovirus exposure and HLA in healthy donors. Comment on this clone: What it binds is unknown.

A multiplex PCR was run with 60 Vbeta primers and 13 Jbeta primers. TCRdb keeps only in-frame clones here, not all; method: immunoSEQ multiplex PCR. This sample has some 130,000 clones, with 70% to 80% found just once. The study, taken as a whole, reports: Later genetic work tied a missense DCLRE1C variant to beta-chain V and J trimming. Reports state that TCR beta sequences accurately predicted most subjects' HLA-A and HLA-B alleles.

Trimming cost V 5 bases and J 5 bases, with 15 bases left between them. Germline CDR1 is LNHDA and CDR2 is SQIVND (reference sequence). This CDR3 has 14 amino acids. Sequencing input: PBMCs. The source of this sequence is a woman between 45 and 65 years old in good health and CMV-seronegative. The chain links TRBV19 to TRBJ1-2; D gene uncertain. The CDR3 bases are TGTGCCAGTAGTCCAAGGACGGGGAAGTATGGCTACACCTTC. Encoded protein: CASSPRTGKYGYTF.